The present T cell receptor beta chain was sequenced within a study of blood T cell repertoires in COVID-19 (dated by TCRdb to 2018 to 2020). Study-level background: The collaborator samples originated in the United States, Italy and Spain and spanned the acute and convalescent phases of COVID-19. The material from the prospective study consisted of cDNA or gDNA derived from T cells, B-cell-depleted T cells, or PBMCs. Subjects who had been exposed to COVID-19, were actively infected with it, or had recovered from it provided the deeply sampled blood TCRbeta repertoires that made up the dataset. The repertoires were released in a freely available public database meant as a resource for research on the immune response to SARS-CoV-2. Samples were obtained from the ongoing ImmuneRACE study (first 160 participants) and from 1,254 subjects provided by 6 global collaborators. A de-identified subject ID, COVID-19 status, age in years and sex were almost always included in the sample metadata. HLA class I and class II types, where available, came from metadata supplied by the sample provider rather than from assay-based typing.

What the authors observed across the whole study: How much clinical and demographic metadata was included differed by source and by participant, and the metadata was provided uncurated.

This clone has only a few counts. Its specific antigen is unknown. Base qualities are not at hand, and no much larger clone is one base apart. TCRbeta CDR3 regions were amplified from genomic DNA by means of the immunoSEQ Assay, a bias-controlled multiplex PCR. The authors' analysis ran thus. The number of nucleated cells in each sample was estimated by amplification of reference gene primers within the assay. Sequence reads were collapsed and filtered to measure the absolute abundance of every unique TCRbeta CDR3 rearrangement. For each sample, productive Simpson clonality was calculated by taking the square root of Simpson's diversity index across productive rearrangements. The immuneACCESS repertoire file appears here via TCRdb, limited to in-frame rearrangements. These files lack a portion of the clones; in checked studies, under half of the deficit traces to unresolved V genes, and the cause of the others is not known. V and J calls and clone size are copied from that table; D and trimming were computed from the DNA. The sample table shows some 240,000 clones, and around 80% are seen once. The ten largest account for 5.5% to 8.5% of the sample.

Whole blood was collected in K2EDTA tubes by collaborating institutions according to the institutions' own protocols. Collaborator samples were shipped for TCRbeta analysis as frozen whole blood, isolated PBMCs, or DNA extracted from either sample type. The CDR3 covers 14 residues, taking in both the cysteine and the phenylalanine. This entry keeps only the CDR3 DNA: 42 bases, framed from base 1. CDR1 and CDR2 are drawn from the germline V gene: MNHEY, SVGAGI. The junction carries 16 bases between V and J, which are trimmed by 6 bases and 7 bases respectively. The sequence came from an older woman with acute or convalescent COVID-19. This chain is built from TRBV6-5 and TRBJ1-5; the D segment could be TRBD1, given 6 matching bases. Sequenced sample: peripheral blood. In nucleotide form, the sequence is TGTGCCAGCAGCCCCGACAGGCCGCCCCAGCCCCAGCATTTT. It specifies CASSPDRPPQPQHF.